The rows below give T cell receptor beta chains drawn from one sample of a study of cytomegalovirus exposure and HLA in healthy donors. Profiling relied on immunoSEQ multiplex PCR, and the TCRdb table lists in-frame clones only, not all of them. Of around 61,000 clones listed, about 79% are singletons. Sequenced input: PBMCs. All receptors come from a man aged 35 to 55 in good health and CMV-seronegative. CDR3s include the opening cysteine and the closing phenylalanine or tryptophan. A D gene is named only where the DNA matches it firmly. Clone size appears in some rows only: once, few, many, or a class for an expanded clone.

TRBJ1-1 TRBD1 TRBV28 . TGTGCCAGCAGTCGAAACAGGGGAGCTTTCTTT CASSRNRGAFF
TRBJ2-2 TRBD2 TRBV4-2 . TGTGCCAGCAGCCAAGAGATAGCGGGGGGAAACACCGGGGAGCTGTTTTTT CASSQEIAGGNTGELFF
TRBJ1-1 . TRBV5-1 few TGCGCCAGCAGCGGATGGGGAGAAGAAGCTTTCTTT CASSGWGEEAFF
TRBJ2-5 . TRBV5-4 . TGTGCCAGCAGCTTTGGGGAGAGGGCCGGGGTTGAGACCCAGTACTTC CASSFGERAGVETQYF
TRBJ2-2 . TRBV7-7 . TGTGCCAGCAGCCCTTTTCATGCTCTAGCTCGCACCGGGGAGCTGTTTTTT CASSPFHALARTGELFF
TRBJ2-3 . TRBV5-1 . TGCGCCAGCAGCTTCGACAGACCTAGCACAGATACGCAGTATTTT CASSFDRPSTDTQYF
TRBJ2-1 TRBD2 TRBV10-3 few TGTGCCATCGGGCTAGCGGACTACAATGAGCAGTTCTTC CAIGLADYNEQFF
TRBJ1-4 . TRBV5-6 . TGTGCCAGCAGCCCGGACAGTTCACGGGAAAAACTGTTTTTT CASSPDSSREKLFF
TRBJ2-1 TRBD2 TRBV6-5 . TGTGCCAGCAGTTACTGGCGGGGGGACAATGAGCAGTTCTTC CASSYWRGDNEQFF
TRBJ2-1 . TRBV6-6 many TGTGCCAGCTACCCCGACTGGGGCACAGACAATGAGCAGTTCTTC CASYPDWGTDNEQFF
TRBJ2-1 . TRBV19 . TGTGCCAGTAGTATAGGTAGAGGTACTAGCTCCTACAATGAGCAGTTCTTC CASSIGRGTSSYNEQFF
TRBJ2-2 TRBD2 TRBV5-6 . TGTGCCAGCAGTGTGTTAGCGGGGGGCTGGGACACCGGGGAGCTGTTTTTT CASSVLAGGWDTGELFF
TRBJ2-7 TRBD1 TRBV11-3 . TGTGCCAGCAGCTATTCTCTCGACAGGGTGAGCTCCTACGAGCAGTACTTC CASSYSLDRVSSYEQYF
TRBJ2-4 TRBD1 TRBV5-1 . TGCGCCAGCAGCTTGTTTCTCACAGGGGACCTAGCCAAAAACATTCAGTACTTC CASSLFLTGDLAKNIQYF
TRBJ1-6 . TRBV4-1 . TGCGCCAGCAGCCTCAAGTTACCTGAGGGTGTTTCCCATTCACCCCTCCACTTT CASSLKLPEGVSHSPLHF
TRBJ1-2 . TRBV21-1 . TGTGCCAGCAGCGTACACCTAAAGGACAGGGGAGACGGCTACACCTTC CASSVHLKDRGDGYTF
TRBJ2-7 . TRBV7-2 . TGTGCCAGCAGCTTCGGCAGGGTCTACGAGCAGTACTTC CASSFGRVYEQYF
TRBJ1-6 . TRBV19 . TGTGCCAGTAAAGAAATAGACAGGTCGAGCTCACCCCTCCACTTT CASKEIDRSSSPLHF
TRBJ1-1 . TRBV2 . TGTGCCAGCACACCTCAAGGGGGGGATCGGGCTTTCTTT CASTPQGGDRAFF
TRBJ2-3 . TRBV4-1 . TGCGCCAGCAGCCAAGTCATGGGGCTAATCGCAGATACGCAGTATTTT CASSQVMGLIADTQYF
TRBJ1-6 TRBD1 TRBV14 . TGTGCCAGCAGCCAAGGGAGGGGGCGCCTAGGCTCACCCCTCCACTTT CASSQGRGRLGSPLHF
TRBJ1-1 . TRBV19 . TGTGCCAGTAGTATAGTTGGGCCCAACGGGGTAAACACTGAAGCTTTCTTT CASSIVGPNGVNTEAFF
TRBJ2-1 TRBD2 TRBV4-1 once TGCGCCAGCAGCCAAGACTGGACTAGCGGGGGGGCCGGGTACAATGAGCAGTTCTTC CASSQDWTSGGAGYNEQFF
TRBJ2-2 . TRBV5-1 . TGCGCCAGCAGCTTGGGTACAGCCACCGGGGAGCTGTTTTTT CASSLGTATGELFF
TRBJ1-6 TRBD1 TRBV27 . TGTGCCAGCAGTTCCGACAGGGGCACTCAAAATTCACCCCTCCACTTT CASSSDRGTQNSPLHF
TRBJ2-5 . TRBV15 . TGTGCCACCAGCAGAGTATCCGAGACCCAGTACTTC CATSRVSETQYF
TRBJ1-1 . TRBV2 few TGTGCCAGTTCAGGGTACACTGAAGCTTTCTTT CASSGYTEAFF
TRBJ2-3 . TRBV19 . TGTGCCAGTAGTAACCAGCGGGGACAACTCGATACGCAGTATTTT CASSNQRGQLDTQYF